This is a list of T cell receptor beta chains from one sample in a study of blood T cell repertoires in COVID-19. Sequencing was performed with immunoSEQ multiplex PCR; in TCRdb, only in-frame clones are kept and a portion is missing. The table lists some 220,000 clones, around four fifths of them singletons. Material for sequencing was peripheral blood. The receptors were gathered from a woman aged 60 to 75 with active or convalescent COVID-19. CDR3s include the opening cysteine and the closing phenylalanine or tryptophan. D genes are given only for firm matches. Where a row states a size, it is once, few, many or the class of an expanded clone; other rows omit it.

TRBV19	TRBJ2-5	TRBD1	-	TGTGCCAGTAGTATATTGGGGACAGGGCAGGGGGAGACCCAGTACTTC	CASSILGTGQGETQYF
TRBV10-2	TRBJ1-2	-	once	TGCGCCAGCAGTACCGTGATCAGCTATGGCTACACCTTC	CASSTVISYGYTF
TRBV5-1	TRBJ1-1	-	-	TGCGCCAGCAGCTTGGATATAGCGAACACTGAAGCTTTCTTT	CASSLDIANTEAFF
TRBV11-2	TRBJ1-5	-	-	TGTGCCAGCAGCCCGACACCCCTATCAGCCCAGCATTTT	CASSPTPLSAQHF
TRBV11-1	TRBJ1-1	TRBD1	-	TGTGCCAGCAGCTTAGCGTACGGGACAGGGCACACTGAAGCTTTCTTT	CASSLAYGTGHTEAFF
TRBV7-2	TRBJ2-5	-	-	TGTGCCAGCAGCTCCCCAGGGGGGAGGGAGACCCAGTACTTC	CASSSPGGRETQYF
TRBV5-8	TRBJ2-7	-	few	TGTGCCAGCAGCTTCTATGGCGAGCAGTACTTC	CASSFYGEQYF
TRBV2	TRBJ2-5	TRBD2	-	TGTGCCAGCAGTGAACTAGCGGGAGGGCTGGAGACCCAGTACTTC	CASSELAGGLETQYF
TRBV11-2	TRBJ2-1	TRBD2	-	TGTGCCAGCAGCCCGAGCGGGATTTCCTACAATGAGCAGTTCTTC	CASSPSGISYNEQFF
TRBV18	TRBJ1-1	TRBD1	-	TGTGCCAGCTCACCGCAGACAGGGTTTAACACTGAAGCTTTCTTT	CASSPQTGFNTEAFF
TRBV27	TRBJ2-1	-	-	TGTGCCAGCACCGGAGGGAGCTCCTACAATGAGCAGTTCTTC	CASTGGSSYNEQFF
TRBV6-5	TRBJ1-1	-	-	TGTGCCAGCAGTTACTCACAGGGTAACACTGAAGCTTTCTTT	CASSYSQGNTEAFF
TRBV5-1	TRBJ2-1	TRBD2	-	TGCGCCAGCAGCTTGGGGGGGACTAGCGGGAACTCCTACAATGAGCAGTTCTTC	CASSLGGTSGNSYNEQFF
TRBV9	TRBJ2-3	-	-	TGTGCCAGCAGCCTTCCCATCGCGGATACGCAGTATTTT	CASSLPIADTQYF
TRBV29-1	TRBJ1-3	-	-	TGCAGCGTCGAAATGGGGGCCGGAAACACCATATATTTT	CSVEMGAGNTIYF
TRBV7-6	TRBJ2-1	TRBD2	-	TGTGCCAGCACCGGACTAGCGGGGGAGTACAATGAGCAGTTCTTC	CASTGLAGEYNEQFF
TRBV2	TRBJ1-2	-	-	TGTGCCAGCAGTGAAGACGAAGCAGGGAACTATGGCTACACCTTC	CASSEDEAGNYGYTF
TRBV5-4	TRBJ2-1	-	-	TGTGCCAGCAGCGTAGACAGGAGCTCCTACAATGAGCAGTTCTTC	CASSVDRSSYNEQFF
TRBV12-5	TRBJ1-2	-	-	TGTGCTAGTGGTTTGGTTCCTTCTAACTATGGCTACACCTTC	CASGLVPSNYGYTF
TRBV10-3	TRBJ1-1	TRBD1	-	TGTGCCATCGCCTCAGGGGGAGGACACACTGAAGCTTTCTTT	CAIASGGGHTEAFF
TRBV12-3/TRBV12-4	TRBJ2-7	TRBD1	-	TGTGCCAGCAGGGGGACAGGGAACTACGAGCAGTACTTC	CASRGTGNYEQYF
TRBV3-1/TRBV3-2	TRBJ2-2	TRBD1	-	TGTGCCAGCAGCACACACAGGGGGCAGTATACCGGGGAGCTGTTTTTT	CASSTHRGQYTGELFF
TRBV10-3	TRBJ1-2	-	-	TGTGCCATCAGTGAGTCTCGGGGGGCGTTGGGAGGCTACACCTTC	CAISESRGALGGYTF
TRBV19	TRBJ1-1	-	-	TGTGCCAGTACCCTGCGGGGATTCACTGAAGCTTTCTTT	CASTLRGFTEAFF
TRBV10-3	TRBJ2-5	-	few	TGTGCCATCAGTGAGTCGGCGGGGAAAGAGACCCAGTACTTC	CAISESAGKETQYF
TRBV3-1/TRBV3-2	TRBJ2-2	TRBD1	-	TGTGCCAGCAGCCCCGAACAGGGGAGAAGGTACACCGGGGAGCTGTTTTTT	CASSPEQGRRYTGELFF
TRBV7-9	TRBJ2-2	-	-	TGTGCCAGCAGCCAAAAAACCGCGAGGACTGGCAACACCGGGGAGCTGTTTTTT	CASSQKTARTGNTGELFF
TRBV5-1	TRBJ2-6	-	-	TGCGCCAGCAGCCTTTCTGGGGCCAACGTCCTGACTTTC	CASSLSGANVLTF
TRBV5-1	TRBJ1-3	TRBD1	once	TGCGCCAGCAGCTTGGCTGGGACAGGGATTGAAGACACCATATATTTT	CASSLAGTGIEDTIYF
TRBV15	TRBJ1-6	TRBD1	-	TGTGCCACCAGCGGACAGGACAGGGTATATAATTCACCCCTCCACTTT	CATSGQDRVYNSPLHF
TRBV28	TRBJ1-1	-	-	TGTGCCAGCAGTTTTGGGACTCCTGGTGGAAACACTGAAGCTTTCTTT	CASSFGTPGGNTEAFF
TRBV11-3	TRBJ2-7	TRBD2	-	TGTGCCAGCAGCTTAGAGTCCCTAGCGGGAGGGGGCGAGCAGTACTTC	CASSLESLAGGGEQYF